This paragraph reports one T cell receptor beta chain. Assay: immunoSEQ multiplex PCR; the TCRdb copy retains only in-frame clones and omits some. The sample has about 94,000 clones; less than 85% are singletons. These data come from a study of blood T cell repertoires in COVID-19. The V gene lost 4 bases and the J gene lost 0 bases, with 12 bases spanning the gap. The CDR3 covers 16 residues. The V gene's germline CDR1 is MNHNY and CDR2 SVGAGI (reference sequence). What was sequenced was peripheral blood. The clonotype originates from a man aged 65 to 79 with COVID-19, enrolled during active disease. The chain carries TRBV6-6 and TRBJ2-2, with D possibly TRBD1 on 5 matching bases. CDR3 coding DNA: TGTGCCAGCAGTTCCCGGACACACGCGAACACCGGGGAGCTGTTTTTT. Translating it yields CASSSRTHANTGELFF.